Listed here are 15 T cell receptor beta chains from one sample, sequenced in a study of blood T cell repertoires in COVID-19. Method: immunoSEQ multiplex PCR; TCRdb's copy keeps in-frame clones and lacks some. Here the sample spans about 230,000 clones, approximately 80% being singletons. Sequencing was performed on peripheral blood. Receptors were obtained from a man between 35 and 55 years old with acute or convalescent COVID-19.

In its sample, this clone was seen a few times. The J gene is TRBJ2-5, the V gene TRBV7-9, with TRBD2 as a possible D gene (6 bases). The CDR3 covers 15 residues. CDR1 is SEHNR and CDR2 is FQNEAQ in the germline V gene (reference sequence). V gave up 4 bases and J gave up 5 bases, with 17 bases separating them. The CDR3 DNA is TGTGCCAGCAGCTCCATCCACCTAGCGACCGAGACCCAGTACTTC. Encoded protein: CASSSIHLATETQYF.

The chain uses TRBV13 and TRBJ1-1; no clear D gene. CDR3 length: 12 amino acids. The V and J ends lost 5 bases and 1 base respectively, with 5 bases between them. Germline values: CDR1 PRHDT, CDR2 FYEKMQ (reference sequence). The DNA of the CDR3 is TGTGCCAGCAGCCGGGGGAACACTGAAGCTTTCTTT. It translates to CASSRGNTEAFF.

The genes are TRBV6-6 and TRBJ2-3, with D perhaps matching TRBD2 (6 bases). CDR1 is MNHNY and CDR2 is SVGAGI in the germline V gene (reference sequence). The CDR3 spans 15 residues. The V and J ends lost 10 bases and 3 bases respectively, with 20 bases between them. CDR3 protein: CATRTGRGGTDTQYF. The CDR3, as DNA: TGTGCCACCCGGACGGGGCGGGGCGGGACAGATACGCAGTATTTT.

The chain employs TRBV18 and TRBJ1-2, with 9 bases aligning to TRBD1. Germline V gene data show CDR1 as KGHSH and CDR2 as LQKENI. The CDR3 totals 15 residues. The junction had 6 bases not matched to a gene; V was cut back by 4 bases and J by 3 bases. CDR3 sequence: CASSLPDRGYYGYTF. The CDR3 DNA is TGTGCCAGCTCACTACCGGACAGGGGATACTATGGCTACACCTTC.

The chain couples TRBV5-1 to TRBJ1-6; D not resolved. The CDR3 sequence is 12 residues long. Germline loops: CDR1 SGHRS, CDR2 YFSETQ. V was shortened by 3 bases and J by 13 bases, with 11 bases between the two germline ends. CDR3 residues: CASSSLNGPLHF. Written as DNA, the CDR3 is TGCGCCAGCAGCTCGCTTAACGGTCCCCTCCACTTT.

This clone turned up a few times. The chain is built from TRBV19 and TRBJ2-2; tentative D call: TRBD1 (5 bases). The CDR3 is made up of 13 amino acids. Germline lookup yields CDR1 LNHDA and CDR2 SQIVND (reference sequence). V lost 9 bases to trimming and J lost 1 base, with 9 bases between them. CDR3: CASNTGNTGELFF. Written as DNA, the CDR3 is TGTGCCAGCAACACAGGGAACACCGGGGAGCTGTTTTTT.

The gene calls are TRBV5-4 and TRBJ2-2, with TRBD1 matching 7 bases. The CDR3 extends over 15 amino acids. The J segment lost 5 bases and the V segment lost 4 bases, leaving 8 bases of the junction unmatched. Germline V gives CDR1 SGHNT, CDR2 YYREEE (reference sequence). The CDR3 sequence is CASSTGTARTGELFF. In nucleotides, the CDR3 is TGTGCCAGCAGCACCGGGACAGCGAGAACCGGGGAGCTGTTTTTT.

The chain links TRBV13 to TRBJ2-1; TRBD1 might be the D (6 bases). Deletions cut 6 bases from V and 8 bases from J, with 17 bases between. This CDR3 has 14 amino acids. In germline, CDR1 is PRHDT, CDR2 FYEKMQ (reference sequence). Here the CDR3 reads CASRSQGSSYEQFF. The DNA of the CDR3 is TGTGCCAGCAGGTCACAGGGATCTTCCTATGAGCAGTTCTTC.

The gene calls are TRBV2 and TRBJ2-5; 9 bases line up with TRBD1. This CDR3 has 12 amino acids. CDR1 is SNHLY and CDR2 is FYNNEI in the germline V gene. The V and J ends lost 8 bases and 4 bases, in that order; junction bases with no gene match: 2. The CDR3 coding sequence is TGTGCCAGCGGGGGACAGGGAGAGACCCAGTACTTC. This encodes CASGGQGETQYF. Variable domain in full (rest from reference TRBV2 and TRBJ2-5): EPEVTQTPSHQVTQMGQEVILRCVPISNHLYFYWYRQILGQKVEFLVSFYNNEISEKSEIFDDQFSVERPDGSNFTLKIRSTKLEDSAMYFCASGGQGETQYFGPGTRLLVL.

The V and J genes are TRBV4-1 and TRBJ1-1; tentatively, D is TRBD1 (5 bases). There are 14 residues in the CDR3. CDR1 is MGHRA and CDR2 is YSYEKL in the germline V gene. V lost 3 bases and J 1 base, leaving 9 bases between the germline ends. For the CDR3, the DNA is TGCGCCAGCAGCCAGGACACCACGAACACTGAAGCTTTCTTT. Translated: CASSQDTTNTEAFF.

This chain joins TRBV5-6 and TRBJ2-1; 8 bases agree with TRBD1. Germline CDR1 and CDR2: SGHDT and YYEEEE. The CDR3 extends over 16 amino acids. V shed 4 bases, J shed 8 bases, and the junction held 14 bases outside the gene matches. CDR3 loop: CASSPGQAFRGHEQFF. CDR3 DNA: TGTGCCAGCAGCCCGGGACAGGCATTTCGGGGCCATGAGCAGTTCTTC.

The chain recombines TRBV30 with TRBJ2-7; 9 nucleotides align to TRBD2. The V segment lost 3 bases and the J segment 2 bases; nucleotides outside the gene matches: 11. Germline V gene lookup returns CDR1 GTSNPN and CDR2 SVGIG (reference sequence). The CDR3 is 16 residues long. The CDR3 sequence: CAWRFHLTSGTYEQYF. The CDR3 coding sequence is TGTGCCTGGAGATTCCACCTGACTAGCGGAACCTACGAGCAGTACTTC.

V is TRBV4-3 and J is TRBJ2-7, with 13 nucleotides matching TRBD2. The CDR3 length is 17 residues. Germline CDR1 reads LGHNA; CDR2 reads YSLEER. V trimming: 6 bases; J trimming: 3 bases; junction bases outside the gene matches: 11. The CDR3 DNA reads as TGCGCCAGCAGTACCGGACTAGCGGGAGTTGTCGGCTACGAGCAGTACTTC. As protein: CASSTGLAGVVGYEQYF.

The chain links TRBV5-1 to TRBJ2-7; 8 nucleotides match TRBD1. This CDR3 spans 16 amino acids. Trimming removed 2 bases from V and 3 bases from J; junction bases left unmatched: 10. CDR1 and CDR2 from the germline V gene are SGHRS and YFSETQ. The CDR3 DNA reads as TGCGCCAGCAGCTTTTACCCGGGACAGGCGTACTACGAGCAGTACTTC. Translation gives CASSFYPGQAYYEQYF.

The J gene is TRBJ1-1, the V gene TRBV19, with unresolved D. Trimming removed 6 bases at V and 4 bases at J, with 15 bases between. The germline gives CDR1 LNHDA, CDR2 SQIVND (reference sequence). CDR3 length: 14 amino acids. CDR3 bases: TGTGCCAGTAGCAGTCCAGGATTGTCCACTGAAGCTTTCTTT. This encodes CASSSPGLSTEAFF. Filled out from reference TRBV19 and TRBJ1-1, the complete variable domain reads DGGITQSPKYLFRKEGQNVTLSCEQNLNHDAMYWYRQDPGQGLRLIYYSQIVNDFQKGDIAEGYSVSREKKESFPLTVTSAQKNPTAFYLCASSSPGLSTEAFFGQGTRLTVV.